This TCR beta chain is from a study of blood T cells in healthy people across ages (dated by TCRdb to between 2014 and 2017). With regard to the full study: In model experiments, roughly one uniquely barcoded TCR beta cDNA molecule per two T cells was captured by template switching. Using deep sequencing normalized with unique cDNA molecular identifiers, the study measured how TCR beta repertoire diversity changes with age. Using the same blood draw, the study looked at two additional independent replicas of 1 million unique cDNA reads for two donors, one aged 18 to 30 and the other aged 80 or older. Donors of different ages were randomly distributed across sequencing lanes to avoid experimental bias. Donors were grouped into four age groups: young (average roughly 15 years), middle-aged (over 35), aged (approximately 67) and long-lived (about 89). Findings and caveats that apply to the study as a whole: The CMV infection status of donors was not known, potentially confounding age-related changes in expanded clonotypes. Compared with the aged group, the long-lived group had more naive CD4+ T cells, fewer expanded clones and increased TCR diversity, suggesting age selection. The percentage of naive T cells measured by flow cytometry correlated strongly with observed TCR beta diversity. Estimates of total diversity based on one million sequenced T cells were regarded as lower bounds and as underestimates. Because profiling used bulk unsorted PBMCs, naive and antigen-experienced compartments could not be compared conclusively. Observed TCR beta diversity per million T cells fell roughly linearly with age, and a significant reduction was already apparent by age roughly 41.

The 40 or so donors, aged about 6 to 95 years, were systemically healthy Caucasian individuals from Russia. Approximately 9.7 milliliters of peripheral blood were drawn from each donor into EDTA-treated Vacutainer tubes. PBMCs were isolated by Ficoll-Paque density-gradient centrifugation, with at least 6 million obtained per sample. Total RNA was extracted from PBMCs with Trizol reagent, with at least 6 micrograms obtained per sample. The percentages of naive CD45RAhigh/CD27high T cells were determined by flow cytometry on a PBMC aliquot from every donor. The CDR3 measures 15 amino acids from cysteine to phenylalanine. The CDR3 DNA has 45 bases and is translated from base 1. Between the V and J ends, shortened by 1 base and 1 base respectively, the junction contains 9 bases. As encoded in the germline V gene (reference sequence), CDR1 is SGHKS while CDR2 is YYEKEE. About this clonotype itself: Its antigen is unknown. One base away there is no much larger clone; base qualities are not given.

The library relied on 5' RACE. The sample was run on an Illumina HiSeq 2500. A second 7 to 11 cycle PCR used a sample-barcoded 5' primer and a J-beta primer mix. Each TCR beta cDNA molecule received a unique molecular identifier from a template-switch 5' adaptor carrying 12 random nucleotides. At least 3 million CDR3-containing paired-end reads were obtained from each sample. The Mint cDNA synthesis kit, primed by a TRBC-specific oligonucleotide, was used to synthesize first-strand cDNA from all RNA. All cDNA was treated with uracil-DNA glycosylase and then went through a first 18-cycle PCR with the universal primers M1SS and BC2_uni_R. Concerning the study's data processing: For normalization, 1 million high-quality reads, each with a distinct molecular identifier, were randomly selected from each sample. Instead of being binned into consensus sequences, reads with shared molecular identifiers were discarded. MiTCR, with a Q25 quality threshold and the strictest error-elimination algorithm, was used for CDR3 identification, clonotype clustering and error correction. A nonparametric unseen species model using Euler transformation provided a lower-bound estimate of total TCR beta diversity. The public reads were quality trimmed at Q25 with fastp and then assembled into clones with MiXCR by TCRdb, keeping productive beta chains. When rows share a CDR3 protein, they turn into one entry using the most common DNA and genes. The V and J calls and clone size come from TCRdb's table, not from the authors' own analysis. Present in this sample are fewer than 800,000 distinct CDR3 sequences, approximately 50% of which were seen just once. The ten largest clones capture around a third of the sample.

Recombination linked TRBV5-5 to TRBJ2-1; no D segment can be confidently identified. The sequence derives from a woman aged 60-75 years in good health. Sequenced material: blood. Here is the DNA: TGTGCCAGCAGCTTGAGGCCGGAATCCTACAATGAGCAGTTCTTC. This sequence encodes CASSLRPESYNEQFF.